The T cell receptor beta chain described here comes from a study of CD8 T cells in ankylosing spondylitis. Findings and caveats of the study: Seemingly characteristic of ankylosing spondylitis blood was a TCR beta motif consisting of several highly homologous variants.

This clonotype was counted at least ten times. Its antigen remains unidentified. Trimming left V 3 bases short and J 3 bases short, with 15 bases between. CDR1 and CDR2 (germline): KGHDR, SFDVKD. CDR3 length: 16 residues. TCRdb re-analysed the 5' RACE reads in MiXCR, keeping a single row per CDR3 protein. This sample yields approximately 220,000 distinct CDR3 sequences, of which roughly a tenth are seen a single time; 21% belongs to the top ten. Specimen: blood, either unsorted or a sorted T cell fraction (not recorded which). This chain joins TRBV24-1 and TRBJ2-3, with a possible D match to TRBD1 (6 bases). The receptor's source is a male donor with ankylosing spondylitis or in good health (not recorded which). The CDR3 spells CATSDPGTQGTDTQYF. CDR3 bases: TGTGCCACCAGTGATCCCGGGACCCAGGGGACAGATACGCAGTATTTT.